The rows below give T cell receptor beta chains drawn from one sample of a study of blood T cell repertoires in COVID-19. Sequencing was performed with immunoSEQ multiplex PCR; in TCRdb, only in-frame clones are kept and a portion is missing. The table lists around 150,000 clones, about 86% of them singletons. The specimen was peripheral blood. The receptors shown here come from a woman aged 60 to 75 with acute or convalescent COVID-19. Both conserved end residues are part of each CDR3. D genes are given only for firm matches. Rows may omit the clone size; those that give it use once, few, many or a size class.

cdr3_length: 13; j_call: TRBJ2-7; clone_size: NA; d_call: TRBD2; v_call: TRBV5-4; cdr3_aa: CASSLEGGSEQYF; cdr3_nt: TGTGCCAGCAGCTTGGAGGGCGGGAGTGAGCAGTACTTC
cdr3_length: 14; j_call: TRBJ2-7; clone_size: NA; d_call: TRBD1; v_call: TRBV29-1; cdr3_aa: CSVGPDRVSYEQYF; cdr3_nt: TGCAGCGTTGGCCCGGACAGGGTCTCCTACGAGCAGTACTTC
cdr3_length: 12; j_call: TRBJ2-1; clone_size: NA; d_call: NA; v_call: TRBV5-1; cdr3_aa: CASSSTKLEQFF; cdr3_nt: TGCGCCAGCAGCTCGACTAAACTCGAGCAGTTCTTC
cdr3_length: 13; j_call: TRBJ1-2; clone_size: NA; d_call: TRBD1; v_call: TRBV6-5; cdr3_aa: CASGDRGRVGYTF; cdr3_nt: TGTGCCAGCGGGGACAGGGGGCGAGTTGGCTACACCTTC
cdr3_length: 13; j_call: TRBJ1-3; clone_size: NA; d_call: NA; v_call: TRBV30; cdr3_aa: CAWSDRGSYTIYF; cdr3_nt: TGTGCCTGGAGTGATAGGGGAAGTTATACCATATATTTT
cdr3_length: 13; j_call: TRBJ1-1; clone_size: NA; d_call: TRBD1; v_call: TRBV18; cdr3_aa: CASSGTGSPEAFF; cdr3_nt: TGTGCCAGCTCAGGGACAGGGAGCCCTGAAGCTTTCTTT
cdr3_length: 11; j_call: TRBJ1-1; clone_size: NA; d_call: NA; v_call: TRBV6-6; cdr3_aa: CASSYSREAFF; cdr3_nt: TGTGCCAGCAGTTACTCCCGTGAAGCTTTCTTT
cdr3_length: 15; j_call: TRBJ2-7; clone_size: NA; d_call: NA; v_call: TRBV25-1; cdr3_aa: CASSEYGGYPYEQYF; cdr3_nt: TGTGCCAGCAGTGAATATGGAGGGTACCCCTACGAGCAGTACTTC
cdr3_length: 15; j_call: TRBJ2-3; clone_size: NA; d_call: NA; v_call: TRBV9; cdr3_aa: CASSAHGTHTDTQYF; cdr3_nt: TGTGCCAGCAGCGCCCACGGGACTCACACAGATACGCAGTATTTT
cdr3_length: 17; j_call: TRBJ2-6; clone_size: once; d_call: TRBD1; v_call: TRBV5-1; cdr3_aa: CASSWDRVSSGANVLTF; cdr3_nt: TGCGCCAGCAGCTGGGACAGGGTTAGCTCTGGGGCCAACGTCCTGACTTTC
cdr3_length: 13; j_call: TRBJ2-1; clone_size: NA; d_call: TRBD2; v_call: TRBV7-9; cdr3_aa: CASKTSKFNEQFF; cdr3_nt: TGTGCCAGCAAGACTAGCAAGTTTAATGAGCAGTTCTTC
cdr3_length: 11; j_call: TRBJ1-2; clone_size: NA; d_call: NA; v_call: TRBV30; cdr3_aa: CAWNTRGGYTF; cdr3_nt: TGTGCCTGGAACACCAGGGGTGGCTACACCTTC
cdr3_length: 14; j_call: TRBJ1-1; clone_size: NA; d_call: NA; v_call: TRBV27; cdr3_aa: CASRKQGLNTEAFF; cdr3_nt: TGTGCCAGCAGGAAACAGGGTCTGAACACTGAAGCTTTCTTT
cdr3_length: 16; j_call: TRBJ1-2; clone_size: NA; d_call: TRBD1; v_call: TRBV3-1/TRBV3-2; cdr3_aa: CASSQEGRQGEAGYTF; cdr3_nt: TGTGCCAGCAGCCAAGAAGGCAGGCAGGGGGAGGCTGGCTACACCTTC
cdr3_length: 16; j_call: TRBJ1-6; clone_size: NA; d_call: TRBD1; v_call: TRBV19; cdr3_aa: CASSMQTGGYNSPLHF; cdr3_nt: TGTGCCAGTAGTATGCAGACAGGGGGCTATAATTCACCCCTCCACTTT
cdr3_length: 15; j_call: TRBJ2-1; clone_size: NA; d_call: TRBD2; v_call: TRBV30; cdr3_aa: CAWRTRAGVVNEQFF; cdr3_nt: TGTGCCTGGAGGACCCGGGCGGGAGTGGTCAATGAGCAGTTCTTC
cdr3_length: 13; j_call: TRBJ2-5; clone_size: NA; d_call: NA; v_call: TRBV28; cdr3_aa: CASSGGIAETQYF; cdr3_nt: TGTGCCAGCAGTGGCGGGATAGCAGAGACCCAGTACTTC
cdr3_length: 13; j_call: TRBJ2-5; clone_size: NA; d_call: NA; v_call: TRBV25-1; cdr3_aa: CASSPDYLLGPYF; cdr3_nt: TGTGCCAGCTCCCCGGACTATCTTCTAGGACCGTACTTC
cdr3_length: 13; j_call: TRBJ1-3; clone_size: once; d_call: NA; v_call: TRBV6-5; cdr3_aa: CASGGSSGNTIYF; cdr3_nt: TGTGCCAGCGGAGGGAGCTCTGGAAACACCATATATTTT
cdr3_length: 16; j_call: TRBJ2-1; clone_size: NA; d_call: NA; v_call: TRBV4-2; cdr3_aa: CASSPADSSSYNEQFF; cdr3_nt: TGTGCCAGCAGCCCCGCCGACAGTAGCTCCTACAATGAGCAGTTCTTC
cdr3_length: 17; j_call: TRBJ1-1; clone_size: NA; d_call: TRBD1; v_call: TRBV19; cdr3_aa: CASSISSPGGLNTEAFF; cdr3_nt: TGTGCCAGTAGTATAAGTTCGCCAGGGGGCTTGAACACTGAAGCTTTCTTT
cdr3_length: 14; j_call: TRBJ1-1; clone_size: NA; d_call: NA; v_call: TRBV6-5; cdr3_aa: CASSYSGQGPEAFF; cdr3_nt: TGTGCCAGCAGTTACTCCGGGCAGGGGCCTGAAGCTTTCTTT
cdr3_length: 14; j_call: TRBJ2-5; clone_size: once; d_call: NA; v_call: TRBV12-5; cdr3_aa: CASGPQEFQETQYF; cdr3_nt: TGTGCTAGTGGCCCCCAGGAATTCCAAGAGACCCAGTACTTC
cdr3_length: 14; j_call: TRBJ1-2; clone_size: NA; d_call: NA; v_call: TRBV28; cdr3_aa: CASSFLGQSYGYTF; cdr3_nt: TGTGCCAGCAGTTTTCTGGGCCAGAGTTATGGCTACACCTTC
cdr3_length: 16; j_call: TRBJ2-1; clone_size: NA; d_call: TRBD1; v_call: TRBV4-3; cdr3_aa: CASSQEWGTGLNEQFF; cdr3_nt: TGCGCCAGCAGCCAAGAATGGGGGACAGGACTCAATGAGCAGTTCTTC
cdr3_length: 16; j_call: TRBJ2-1; clone_size: NA; d_call: TRBD1; v_call: TRBV3-1/TRBV3-2; cdr3_aa: CASSQVTRTGWDEQFF; cdr3_nt: TGTGCCAGCAGCCAAGTTACCCGGACAGGATGGGATGAGCAGTTCTTC
cdr3_length: 19; j_call: TRBJ2-7; clone_size: NA; d_call: NA; v_call: TRBV19; cdr3_aa: CASSIGPSEDSGLKHEQYF; cdr3_nt: TGTGCCAGTAGTATAGGCCCTTCCGAGGACTCCGGTTTGAAGCACGAGCAGTACTTC
cdr3_length: 11; j_call: TRBJ2-1; clone_size: once; d_call: NA; v_call: TRBV20-1; cdr3_aa: CSATPGNEQFF; cdr3_nt: TGCAGTGCTACCCCAGGAAATGAGCAGTTCTTC
cdr3_length: 13; j_call: TRBJ2-5; clone_size: NA; d_call: NA; v_call: TRBV29-1; cdr3_aa: CSVGATYKETQYF; cdr3_nt: TGCAGCGTTGGGGCAACCTACAAAGAGACCCAGTACTTC
cdr3_length: 14; j_call: TRBJ2-7; clone_size: NA; d_call: TRBD2; v_call: TRBV10-3; cdr3_aa: CATGTSGTRYEQYF; cdr3_nt: TGTGCCACCGGGACTAGCGGGACCAGGTACGAGCAGTACTTC
cdr3_length: 18; j_call: TRBJ1-5; clone_size: NA; d_call: TRBD1; v_call: TRBV4-1; cdr3_aa: CASSQLFSGTGDHQPQHF; cdr3_nt: TGCGCCAGCAGCCAACTTTTTTCCGGGACAGGGGATCATCAGCCCCAGCATTTT
cdr3_length: 16; j_call: TRBJ2-5; clone_size: NA; d_call: NA; v_call: TRBV5-4; cdr3_aa: CASSKEGLGPGETQYF; cdr3_nt: TGTGCCAGCAGCAAAGAAGGCCTAGGTCCGGGGGAGACCCAGTACTTC
cdr3_length: 17; j_call: TRBJ2-1; clone_size: NA; d_call: TRBD1; v_call: TRBV6-6; cdr3_aa: CASSPLGQGGSYNEQFF; cdr3_nt: TGTGCCAGCAGTCCCCTTGGACAGGGGGGATCCTACAATGAGCAGTTCTTC
cdr3_length: 15; j_call: TRBJ2-1; clone_size: once; d_call: TRBD2; v_call: TRBV9; cdr3_aa: CASSVGREGRNEQFF; cdr3_nt: TGTGCCAGCAGCGTAGGTCGGGAGGGTAGGAATGAGCAGTTCTTC
cdr3_length: 15; j_call: TRBJ1-5; clone_size: NA; d_call: NA; v_call: TRBV7-2; cdr3_aa: CASSLASNSNQPQHF; cdr3_nt: TGTGCCAGCAGCTTAGCCTCTAATAGCAATCAGCCCCAGCATTTT
cdr3_length: 15; j_call: TRBJ2-1; clone_size: few; d_call: NA; v_call: TRBV5-1; cdr3_aa: CASSLAGGLLNEQFF; cdr3_nt: TGCGCCAGCAGCTTGGCTGGGGGCCTTCTAAATGAGCAGTTCTTC
cdr3_length: 13; j_call: TRBJ1-5; clone_size: NA; d_call: NA; v_call: TRBV19; cdr3_aa: CASLEGLGQPQHF; cdr3_nt: TGTGCCAGTCTCGAGGGCTTGGGACAGCCCCAGCATTTT
cdr3_length: 18; j_call: TRBJ1-1; clone_size: NA; d_call: NA; v_call: TRBV21-1; cdr3_aa: CASSSRSRKGQGPTEAFF; cdr3_nt: TGTGCCAGCAGCTCTCGGTCCCGGAAGGGACAGGGTCCCACTGAAGCTTTCTTT
cdr3_length: 14; j_call: TRBJ1-5; clone_size: NA; d_call: TRBD1; v_call: TRBV6-5; cdr3_aa: CASRGQGGGQPQHF; cdr3_nt: TGTGCCAGCAGGGGACAGGGAGGGGGTCAGCCCCAGCATTTT
cdr3_length: 11; j_call: TRBJ2-7; clone_size: NA; d_call: TRBD2; v_call: TRBV7-6; cdr3_aa: CASAAGDEQYF; cdr3_nt: TGTGCCAGCGCCGCGGGGGACGAGCAGTACTTC
cdr3_length: 12; j_call: TRBJ1-2; clone_size: NA; d_call: NA; v_call: TRBV12-3/TRBV12-4; cdr3_aa: CASSWSSGGYTF; cdr3_nt: TGTGCCAGCAGTTGGAGCTCGGGGGGCTACACCTTC